This T cell receptor (beta chain) is drawn from a study of T cells in Graves' hyperthyroidism and ophthalmopathy. Using RNA transcripts as the source, TCR beta CDR3 regions were amplified. TCR CDR3 regions were first amplified by RT-PCR with HTBI primers. Each CDR3 protein is one row after TCRdb ran MiXCR on the multiplex PCR reads. The table has some 580,000 distinct CDR3 sequences, more than 15% seen once; the top ten hold 2.5% to 4%. In its sample, this clonotype was seen a few times. Germline V CDR1 and CDR2: SGHKS, YYEKEE (reference sequence). Trimming pared 2 bases from V and 4 bases from J, leaving 12 bases between. The CDR3 sequence is 14 residues long.

The clonotype comes from a woman in her 40s with Graves' ophthalmopathy. V and J are TRBV5-5 and TRBJ1-1, with D possibly TRBD1 on 6 matching bases. Sample: blood. The CDR3 spells CASSFGQFSTEAFF. The CDR3 nucleotides read TGTGCCAGCAGCTTCGGACAGTTTTCCACTGAAGCTTTCTTT.